This is a list of T cell receptor beta chains from one sample in a study of T cell repertoires in cytomegalovirus infection. Via MiXCR, TCRdb re-called the reads, giving one row per CDR3 protein. The sample yields roughly 800,000 distinct CDR3 sequences, about 28% seen once. No cognate antigen is known for these TCRs. The sample here was cultured CD8+ T cells from PBMCs, taken from culture after CMV antigen stimulation. The receptors here all came from a human donor in good health (CMV status not recorded). Some clones in this sample may be carry-over from other donors' samples. Both conserved end residues are part of each CDR3. The D gene is left open where the match is weak. Only some rows state a clone size, as once, few, many or a class for expanded clones.

J gene,clone size,V gene,D gene,CDR3 DNA,CDR3 protein
TRBJ2-1,-,TRBV19,TRBD1,TGTGCCAGTAGTATACGGGACAGGGGGCGGAATGAGCAGTTCTTC,CASSIRDRGRNEQFF
TRBJ1-1,few,TRBV2,-,TGTGCCAGCAGCCGAAGGGGGGATACAGGGTACACTGAAGCTTTCTTT,CASSRRGDTGYTEAFF
TRBJ2-7,-,TRBV4-1,-,TGCGCCAGCAGCCCGTCCTTTCCCCTCTACGAGCAGTACTTC,CASSPSFPLYEQYF
TRBJ1-1,few,TRBV27,TRBD1,TGTGCCAGCACCCAGGGGGGACTTTTCACTGAAGCTTTCTTT,CASTQGGLFTEAFF
TRBJ1-5,few,TRBV19,-,TGTGCCAGTAGTATAGAGGCAGAACATCAGCCCCAGCATTTT,CASSIEAEHQPQHF
TRBJ1-6,few,TRBV7-2,TRBD1,TGTACCAGCAGCTCTGACGGGACAGGGAATTCACCCCTCCACTTT,CTSSSDGTGNSPLHF
TRBJ2-3,-,TRBV15,TRBD2,TGTGCCACCAGCAGAGCTAGCGGGCCCACAGATACGCAGTATTTT,CATSRASGPTDTQYF
TRBJ2-1,few,TRBV4-1,-,TGCGCCAGCAGCCAGTACGGACCATATGGGGACAATGAGCAGTTCTTC,CASSQYGPYGDNEQFF
TRBJ2-7,-,TRBV5-1,TRBD1,TGCGCCAGCAGCCTGGGGGGACAGGGCGCGTCGGAGCAGTACTTC,CASSLGGQGASEQYF
TRBJ2-2,few,TRBV12-3/TRBV12-4,-,TGTGCCAGCAGTTTATACAGGGCAACCGGGGAGCTGTTTTTT,CASSLYRATGELFF
TRBJ2-3,few,TRBV7-9,-,TGTGCCAGCAGCTCCCCCTGGGAGGACGCAGATACGCAGTATTTT,CASSSPWEDADTQYF
TRBJ1-1,-,TRBV7-8,TRBD1,TGTGCCAGCAGCTCATCAGTGGACAGGGAGAGTAAAGCTTTCTTT,CASSSSVDRESKAFF
TRBJ2-2,-,TRBV6-5,-,TGTGCCAGCAGTTACTCGCGAGACGCGAACACCGGGGAGCTGTTTTTT,CASSYSRDANTGELFF
TRBJ2-6,few,TRBV27,-,TGTGCCAGCAGTCACCACAGAACCTCTGGGGCCAACGTCCTGACTTTC,CASSHHRTSGANVLTF
TRBJ2-1,-,TRBV25-1,TRBD2,TGTGCCGTCCGGGGGGGTGAGCAGTTCTTC,CAVRGGEQFF
TRBJ1-1,many,TRBV5-6,-,TGTGCCAGCAGCTTAACTAAGAACACTGAAGCTTTCTTT,CASSLTKNTEAFF
TRBJ2-2,few,TRBV2,-,TGTGCCAGCACCACGGAGGGCGAGAACACCGGGGAGCTGTTTTTT,CASTTEGENTGELFF
TRBJ2-7,few,TRBV4-1,TRBD1,TGCGCCAGCAGCCTGAGGGACAGGGGGCTAGACGAGCAGTACTTC,CASSLRDRGLDEQYF
TRBJ2-1,few,TRBV19,-,TGTGCCAGTAGTATCGGGGGCTACGGGTACAATGAGCAGTTCTTC,CASSIGGYGYNEQFF
TRBJ1-2,few,TRBV27,TRBD1,TGTGCCAGCAGCATTACGCTCGCAGGGGGGGATGGCTACACCTTC,CASSITLAGGDGYTF
TRBJ2-4,-,TRBV4-2,-,TGTGCCAGCAGCCAAGAAACAGGGCAAAACATTCAGTACTTC,CASSQETGQNIQYF
TRBJ1-2,few,TRBV29-1,-,TGCAGCGTTGGTGACTCCTATGGCTACACCTTC,CSVGDSYGYTF
TRBJ2-5,-,TRBV6-6,-,TGTGCCAGCAGTTACTCGATCGGGGTGGAAGAGACCCAGTACTTC,CASSYSIGVEETQYF
TRBJ2-1,few,TRBV12-3/TRBV12-4,-,TGTGCCAGCGGGGGGGGCAGGGGGGCGGTCAATGAGCAGTTCTTC,CASGGGRGAVNEQFF
TRBJ1-5,-,TRBV7-8,-,TGTGCCAGCAGCATCTTTGGGGGGCCCGGTCAGCCCCAGCATTTT,CASSIFGGPGQPQHF
TRBJ2-4,few,TRBV6-6,TRBD1,TGTGCCAGCAGTTACTCGACTTGGCAGGGGGCCTCTGATAAAAACATTCAGTACTTC,CASSYSTWQGASDKNIQYF
TRBJ2-1,many,TRBV7-6,-,TGTGCCAGCAGCTTAACGGAGAGCTCCTACAATGAGCAGTTCTTC,CASSLTESSYNEQFF
TRBJ2-3,-,TRBV14,TRBD1,TGTGCCAGCAGCCAGACAGGGGCTCCCACAGATACGCAGTATTTT,CASSQTGAPTDTQYF
TRBJ1-2,-,TRBV7-2,-,TGTGCCAGCAGCTTATGGACGCATGATAACTATGGCTACACCTTC,CASSLWTHDNYGYTF
TRBJ1-3,few,TRBV7-6,TRBD1,TGTGCCAGCAGACCAGGGGGACCCTCTGGAAACACCATATATTTT,CASRPGGPSGNTIYF
TRBJ1-2,-,TRBV27,TRBD1,TGTGCCGGCAGTCCAGCAGGGGGGAATAACTATGGCTACACCTTC,CAGSPAGGNNYGYTF
TRBJ1-1,once,TRBV5-1,-,TGCGCCAGCAGCTTGCGGGGCACCGACTTAGCTTTCTTT,CASSLRGTDLAFF
TRBJ2-1,few,TRBV10-3,-,TGTGCCATCAGTGATGGATCACTAGTTCCCGATTCCTACAATGAGCAGTTCTTC,CAISDGSLVPDSYNEQFF
TRBJ1-5,-,TRBV7-6,-,TGTGCCAGCTCCAAAGGGCTCTATCAGCCCCAGCATTTT,CASSKGLYQPQHF
TRBJ2-1,-,TRBV5-4,-,TGTGCCAGCAGCCCCAGGGCTAATGAGCAGTTCTTC,CASSPRANEQFF
TRBJ2-7,-,TRBV27,TRBD1,TGTGCCAGCAGTTTCAGGGACAGGGATGGGTCCCGGACCTACGAGCAGTACTTC,CASSFRDRDGSRTYEQYF
TRBJ2-2,-,TRBV24-1,-,TGTGCCACCAGTGAGGGGACCCCCGGGGAGCTGTTTTTT,CATSEGTPGELFF
TRBJ2-2,many,TRBV27,-,TGTGCCAGCAGCCTACTTGGGGGGACCGGGGAGCTGTTTTTT,CASSLLGGTGELFF
TRBJ2-5,many,TRBV7-9,-,TGTGCCAGCAGCTTAGGGGGCGTGGAGACCCAGTACTTC,CASSLGGVETQYF
TRBJ2-2,many,TRBV7-8,-,TGTGCCAGCAGCTTAAGTAAAGCGCAGGGCCCCCTGTGGAGCGGGGAGCTGTTTTTT,CASSLSKAQGPLWSGELFF
TRBJ2-2,few,TRBV15,-,TGTGCCACCAGCAGAGATCAGAGCGGGGAGCTGTTTTTT,CATSRDQSGELFF
TRBJ2-2,few,TRBV7-9,-,TGTGCCAGCAGCTGGGACATCCCCGGGGAGCTGTTTTTT,CASSWDIPGELFF
TRBJ2-2,-,TRBV9,TRBD2,TGTGCCAGCAGCGTAGCCATAGCGGGGACGAACACCGGGGAGCTGTTTTTT,CASSVAIAGTNTGELFF
TRBJ1-1,-,TRBV14,-,TGTGCCAGCAGCCAATACGTAGACGGGGGCACTGAAGCTTTCTTT,CASSQYVDGGTEAFF
TRBJ2-2,-,TRBV10-3,TRBD1,TGTGCCATCAGGGATCTTCCGGGACAGGGTGAGGCGCACGCGAACACCGGGGAGCTGTTTTTT,CAIRDLPGQGEAHANTGELFF
TRBJ1-5,-,TRBV7-9,-,TGTGCCAGCAGCTCCAGTACTGGTAGCAATCAGCCCCAGCATTTT,CASSSSTGSNQPQHF
TRBJ1-5,-,TRBV5-4,-,TGTGCCAGCAGCTTGGGAGGGGAGGGCCAGCCCCAGCATTTT,CASSLGGEGQPQHF
TRBJ2-1,-,TRBV10-3,-,TGTGCCATCAGTGAGGCGACTAGCTCCTACAATGAGCAGTTCTTC,CAISEATSSYNEQFF
TRBJ2-3,many,TRBV7-6,-,TGTGCCAGCAGCTTAGCGCCTCCCCCAGATACGCAGTATTTT,CASSLAPPPDTQYF
TRBJ2-7,-,TRBV7-8,-,TGTGCCAGCAGCGTCCGACAGGTCTACGAGCAGTACTTC,CASSVRQVYEQYF
TRBJ1-6,-,TRBV28,-,TGTGCCAGCAGTACCCTAACAGAACGGGGGTCACCCCTCCACTTT,CASSTLTERGSPLHF
TRBJ1-1,many,TRBV7-6,-,TGTGCCAGCAGCTTAGAGGGTGGCAGACGAGCTTTCTTT,CASSLEGGRRAFF
TRBJ2-3,few,TRBV4-2,TRBD1,TGTGCCAGCAGCCCCGTTGGGACAGGCCGCACAGATACGCAGTATTTT,CASSPVGTGRTDTQYF
TRBJ2-3,few,TRBV6-5,TRBD2,TGTGCCAGCAGTCAACGACTAGCGGGCACAGATACGCAGTATTTT,CASSQRLAGTDTQYF
TRBJ2-5,-,TRBV28,-,TGTGCCAGCAGTCTTGGACTTGAGGGGACCCAGTACTTC,CASSLGLEGTQYF
TRBJ2-5,-,TRBV20-1,TRBD2,TGCAGTGCTAGCCTTCCAATGAGCGGGGGGTTCCAAGAGACCCAGTACTTC,CSASLPMSGGFQETQYF
TRBJ2-7,-,TRBV12-3/TRBV12-4,-,TGTGCCACCAGCCAGGGGTACGAGCAGTACTTC,CATSQGYEQYF
TRBJ2-5,once,TRBV4-2,TRBD2,TGTGCCAGCAGCCAAGAATCGGGGCACAGCGGGGGTTACGCCCTGCAAGAGACCCAGTACTTC,CASSQESGHSGGYALQETQYF
TRBJ1-1,-,TRBV29-1,-,TGCAGCGTTCCCTTAACCGACGGGAACACTGAAGCTTTCTTT,CSVPLTDGNTEAFF
TRBJ1-5,few,TRBV4-1,-,TGCGCCAGCAGCCAAGAGAGAAGTAGCAATCAGCCCCAGCATTTT,CASSQERSSNQPQHF